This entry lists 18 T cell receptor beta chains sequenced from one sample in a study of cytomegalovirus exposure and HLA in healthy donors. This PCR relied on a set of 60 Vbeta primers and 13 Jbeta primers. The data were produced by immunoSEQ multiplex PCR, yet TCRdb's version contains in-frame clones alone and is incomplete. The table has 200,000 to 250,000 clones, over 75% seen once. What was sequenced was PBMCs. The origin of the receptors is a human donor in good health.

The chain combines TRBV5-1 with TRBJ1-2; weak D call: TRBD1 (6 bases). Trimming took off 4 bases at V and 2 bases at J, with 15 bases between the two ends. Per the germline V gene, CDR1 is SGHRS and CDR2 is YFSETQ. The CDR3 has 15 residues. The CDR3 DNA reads TGCGCCAGCAGCACCAGGACAGCCACCAACTATGGCTACACCTTC. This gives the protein CASSTRTATNYGYTF.

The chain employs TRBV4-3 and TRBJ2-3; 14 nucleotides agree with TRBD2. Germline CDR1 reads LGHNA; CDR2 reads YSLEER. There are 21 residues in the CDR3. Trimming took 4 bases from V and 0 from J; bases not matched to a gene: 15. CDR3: CASSPEGLAGGDWGSTDTQYF. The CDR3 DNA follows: TGCGCCAGCAGCCCAGAAGGACTAGCGGGAGGCGATTGGGGCAGCACAGATACGCAGTATTTT.

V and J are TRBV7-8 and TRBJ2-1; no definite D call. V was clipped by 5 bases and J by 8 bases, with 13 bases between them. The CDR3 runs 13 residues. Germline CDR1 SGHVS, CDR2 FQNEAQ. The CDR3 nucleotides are TGTGCCAGCAGCCCGCTACGGTCCTATGAGCAGTTCTTC. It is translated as CASSPLRSYEQFF.

The CDR3 protein is CASSIPQGIYGYTF. In DNA, the CDR3 is TGTGCCAGCAGCATACCACAGGGGATCTATGGCTACACCTTC. The J gene is TRBJ1-2, the V gene TRBV7-9; 7 nucleotides align to TRBD1. This CDR3 is 14 amino acids long. V was pared by 5 bases and J by 4 bases, with 7 bases of the junction left unmatched. Germline values: CDR1 SEHNR, CDR2 FQNEAQ (reference sequence).

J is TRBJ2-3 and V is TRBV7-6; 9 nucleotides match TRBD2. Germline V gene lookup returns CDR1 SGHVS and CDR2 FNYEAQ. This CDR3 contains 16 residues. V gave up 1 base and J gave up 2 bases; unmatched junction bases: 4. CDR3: CASSLGVAGVTDTQYF. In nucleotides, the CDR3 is TGTGCCAGCAGCTTAGGGGTAGCGGGGGTCACAGATACGCAGTATTTT.

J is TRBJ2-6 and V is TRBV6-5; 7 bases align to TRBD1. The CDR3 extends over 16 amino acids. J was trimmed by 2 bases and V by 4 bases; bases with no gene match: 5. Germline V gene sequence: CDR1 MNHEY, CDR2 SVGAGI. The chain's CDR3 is CASSSSTGTGANVLTF. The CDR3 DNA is TGTGCCAGCAGTTCATCGACAGGGACTGGGGCCAACGTCCTGACTTTC.

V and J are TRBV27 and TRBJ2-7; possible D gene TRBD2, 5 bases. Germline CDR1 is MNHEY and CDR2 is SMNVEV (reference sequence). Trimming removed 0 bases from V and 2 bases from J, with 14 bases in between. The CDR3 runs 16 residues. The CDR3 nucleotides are TGTGCCAGCAGTTTATCGGCCGGGATAATAACCTACGAGCAGTACTTC. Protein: CASSLSAGIITYEQYF.

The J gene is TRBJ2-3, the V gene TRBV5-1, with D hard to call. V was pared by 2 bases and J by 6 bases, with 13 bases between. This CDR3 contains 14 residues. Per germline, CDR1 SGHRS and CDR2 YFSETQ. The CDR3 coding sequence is TGCGCCAGCAGCTTTGGGCAGAAATTCGATACGCAGTATTTT. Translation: CASSFGQKFDTQYF.

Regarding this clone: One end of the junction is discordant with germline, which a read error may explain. The CDR3 here is CSSSDQGTEQYF. The CDR3 DNA reads TGTTCCAGCAGCGACCAGGGGACCGAGCAGTACTTC. The J gene is TRBJ2-7, the V gene TRBV7-9, with TRBD1 as a possible D gene (6 bases). The CDR3 contains 12 residues. Germline V CDR1 and CDR2: SEHNR, FQNEAQ (reference sequence).

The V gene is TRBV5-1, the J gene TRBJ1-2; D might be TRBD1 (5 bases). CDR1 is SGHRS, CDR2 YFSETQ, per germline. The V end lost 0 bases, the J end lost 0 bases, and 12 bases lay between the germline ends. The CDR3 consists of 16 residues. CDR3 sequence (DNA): TGCGCCAGCAGCTTGGTCCAGACAGTCACTAACTATGGCTACACCTTC. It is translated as CASSLVQTVTNYGYTF.

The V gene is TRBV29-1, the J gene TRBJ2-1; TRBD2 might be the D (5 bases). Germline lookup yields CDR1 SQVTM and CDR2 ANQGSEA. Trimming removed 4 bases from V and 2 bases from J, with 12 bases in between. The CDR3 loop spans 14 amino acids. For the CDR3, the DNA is TGCAGCGTTGGGTTACTAGTGGCCTACAATGAGCAGTTCTTC. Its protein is CSVGLLVAYNEQFF.

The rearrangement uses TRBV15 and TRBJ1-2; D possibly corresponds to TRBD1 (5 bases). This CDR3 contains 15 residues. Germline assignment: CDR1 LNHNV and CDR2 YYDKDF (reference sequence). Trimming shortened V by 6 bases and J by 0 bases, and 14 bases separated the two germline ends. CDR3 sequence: CATRTEGLANYGYTF. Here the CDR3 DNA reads TGTGCCACCAGGACAGAGGGACTAGCTAACTATGGCTACACCTTC. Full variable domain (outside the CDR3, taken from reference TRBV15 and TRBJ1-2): DAMVIQNPRYQVTQFGKPVTLSCSQTLNHNVMYWYQQKSSQAPKLLFHYYDKDFNNEADTPDNFQSRRPNTSFCFLDIRSPGLGDTAMYLCATRTEGLANYGYTFGSGTRLTVV.

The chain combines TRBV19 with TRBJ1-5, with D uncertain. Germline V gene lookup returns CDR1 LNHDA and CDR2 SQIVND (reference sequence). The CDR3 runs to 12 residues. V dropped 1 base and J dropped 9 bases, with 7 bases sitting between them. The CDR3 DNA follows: TGTGCCAGTAGTATAGTTGAGTGGCCCCAGCATTTT. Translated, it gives CASSIVEWPQHF.

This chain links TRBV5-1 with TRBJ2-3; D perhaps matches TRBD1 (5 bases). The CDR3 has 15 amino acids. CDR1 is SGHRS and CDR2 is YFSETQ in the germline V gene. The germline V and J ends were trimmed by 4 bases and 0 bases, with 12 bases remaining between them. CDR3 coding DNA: TGCGCCAGCAGCCACGGCAGGGCTAGCACAGATACGCAGTATTTT. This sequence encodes CASSHGRASTDTQYF. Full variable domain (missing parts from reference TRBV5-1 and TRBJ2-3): KAGVTQTPRYLIKTRGQQVTLSCSPISGHRSVSWYQQTPGQGLQFLFEYFSETQRNKGNFPGRFSGRQFSNSRSEMNVSTLELGDSALYLCASSHGRASTDTQYFGPGTRLTVL.

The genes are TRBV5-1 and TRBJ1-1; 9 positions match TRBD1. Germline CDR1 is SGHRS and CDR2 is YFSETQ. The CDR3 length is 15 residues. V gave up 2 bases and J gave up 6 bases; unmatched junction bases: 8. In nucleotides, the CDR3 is TGCGCCAGCAGCTTACAGGGGGCGGAACTAGCTGAAGCTTTCTTT. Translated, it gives CASSLQGAELAEAFF. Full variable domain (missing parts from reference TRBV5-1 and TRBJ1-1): KAGVTQTPRYLIKTRGQQVTLSCSPISGHRSVSWYQQTPGQGLQFLFEYFSETQRNKGNFPGRFSGRQFSNSRSEMNVSTLELGDSALYLCASSLQGAELAEAFFGQGTRLTVV.

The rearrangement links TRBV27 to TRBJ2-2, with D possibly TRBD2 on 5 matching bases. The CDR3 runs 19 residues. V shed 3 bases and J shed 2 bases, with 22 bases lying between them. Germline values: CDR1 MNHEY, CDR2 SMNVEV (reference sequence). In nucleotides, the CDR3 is TGTGCCAGCAGTTTGGGTTTGCCGGGAAGTCCCTCCAACACCGGGGAGCTGTTTTTT. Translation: CASSLGLPGSPSNTGELFF.

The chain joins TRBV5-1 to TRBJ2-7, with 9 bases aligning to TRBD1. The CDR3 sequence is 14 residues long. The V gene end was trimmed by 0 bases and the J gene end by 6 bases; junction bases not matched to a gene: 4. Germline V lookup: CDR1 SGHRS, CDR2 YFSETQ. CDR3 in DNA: TGCGCCAGCAGCTTGGGACAGGGGGGTTCCGAGCAGTACTTC. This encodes CASSLGQGGSEQYF.

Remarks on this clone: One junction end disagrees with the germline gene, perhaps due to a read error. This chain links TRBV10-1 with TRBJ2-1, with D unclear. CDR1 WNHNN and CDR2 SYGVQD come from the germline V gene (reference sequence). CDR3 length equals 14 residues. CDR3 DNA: TGCGCCAGCAGCGTCAATATAGCCTACAATGAACAGTTCTTC. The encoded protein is CASSVNIAYNEQFF.